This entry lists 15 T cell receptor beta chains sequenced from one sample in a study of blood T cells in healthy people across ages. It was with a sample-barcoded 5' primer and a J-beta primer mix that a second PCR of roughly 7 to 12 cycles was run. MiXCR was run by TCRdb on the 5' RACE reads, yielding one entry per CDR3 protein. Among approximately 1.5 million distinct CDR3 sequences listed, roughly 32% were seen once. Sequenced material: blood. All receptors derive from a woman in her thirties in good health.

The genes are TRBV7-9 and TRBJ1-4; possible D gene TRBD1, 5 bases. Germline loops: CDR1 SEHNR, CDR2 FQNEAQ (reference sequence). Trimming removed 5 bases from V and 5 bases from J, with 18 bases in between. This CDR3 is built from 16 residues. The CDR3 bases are TGTGCCAGCAGCCCGATACGGGGGTGGGAGAATGAAAAACTGTTTTTT. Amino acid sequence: CASSPIRGWENEKLFF.

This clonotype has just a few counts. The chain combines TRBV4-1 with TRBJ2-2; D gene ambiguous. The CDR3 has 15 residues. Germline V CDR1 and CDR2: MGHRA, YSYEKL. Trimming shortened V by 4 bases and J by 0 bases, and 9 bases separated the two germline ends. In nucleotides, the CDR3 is TGCGCCAGCAGCCGCCCAGGATCGAACACCGGGGAGCTGTTTTTT. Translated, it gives CASSRPGSNTGELFF.

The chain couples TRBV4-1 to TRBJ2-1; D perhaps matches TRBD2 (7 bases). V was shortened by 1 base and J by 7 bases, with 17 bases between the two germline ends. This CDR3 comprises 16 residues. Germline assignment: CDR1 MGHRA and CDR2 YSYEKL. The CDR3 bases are TGCGCCAGCAGCCAAGCTCCGCGGGGGCGGCGGAATGAGCAGTTCTTC. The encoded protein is CASSQAPRGRRNEQFF.

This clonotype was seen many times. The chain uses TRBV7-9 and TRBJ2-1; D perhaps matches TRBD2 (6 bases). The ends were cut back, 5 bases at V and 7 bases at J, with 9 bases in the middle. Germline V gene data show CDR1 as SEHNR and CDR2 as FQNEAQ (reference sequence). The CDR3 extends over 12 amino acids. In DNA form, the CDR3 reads TGTGCCAGCAGCGGGGAGGAGAATGAGCAGTTCTTC. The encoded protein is CASSGEENEQFF.

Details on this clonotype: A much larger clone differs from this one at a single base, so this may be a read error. CDR3 sequence (DNA): TGTGCCAGCAGTTACGGGTTCGAAAACAATTCACCCCTCCACTTT. Translating gives CASSYGFENNSPLHF. The chain recombines TRBV6-5 with TRBJ1-6; D ambiguous. With 2 bases removed from V and 7 bases from J, the gap between germline ends came to 12 bases. Germline V gene data show CDR1 as MNHEY and CDR2 as SVGAGI. CDR3 size: 15 residues.

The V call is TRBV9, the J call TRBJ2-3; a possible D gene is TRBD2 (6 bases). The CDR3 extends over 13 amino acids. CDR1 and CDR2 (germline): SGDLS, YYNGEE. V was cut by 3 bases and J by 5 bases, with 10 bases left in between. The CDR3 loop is CASSDGREDTQYF. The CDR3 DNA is TGTGCCAGCAGCGACGGGAGAGAAGATACGCAGTATTTT.

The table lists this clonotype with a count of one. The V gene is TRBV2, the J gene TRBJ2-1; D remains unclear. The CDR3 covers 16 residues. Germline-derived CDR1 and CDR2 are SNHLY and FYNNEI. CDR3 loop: CSPARVRAGGYNEQFF. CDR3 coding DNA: TGTTCACCAGCTAGAGTAAGGGCTGGCGGTTACAATGAGCAGTTCTTC.

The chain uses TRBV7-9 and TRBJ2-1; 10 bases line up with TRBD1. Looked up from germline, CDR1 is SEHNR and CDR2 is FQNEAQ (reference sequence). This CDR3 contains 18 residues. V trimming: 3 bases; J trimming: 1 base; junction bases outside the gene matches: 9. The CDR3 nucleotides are TGTGCCAGCAGCTTCGTAGGGACAGGGGATATTTCCTACAATGAGCAGTTCTTC. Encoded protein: CASSFVGTGDISYNEQFF.

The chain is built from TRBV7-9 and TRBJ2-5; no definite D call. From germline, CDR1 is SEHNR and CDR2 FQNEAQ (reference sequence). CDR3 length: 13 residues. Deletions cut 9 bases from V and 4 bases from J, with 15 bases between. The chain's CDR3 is CASVPGLGETQYF. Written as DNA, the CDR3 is TGTGCCAGTGTGCCGGGTCTGGGAGAGACCCAGTACTTC.

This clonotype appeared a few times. The CDR3 region has the DNA TGCAGTGCTAGGAGCGCTAGTAGCCTCTCCTACGAGCAGTACTTC. This translates into CSARSASSLSYEQYF. The chain carries TRBV20-1 and TRBJ2-7; D gene unclear. The V end was cut by 3 bases, the J end by 0 bases, with 15 bases between. CDR1 is DFQATT and CDR2 is SNEGSKA in the germline V gene (reference sequence). The CDR3 has 15 residues.

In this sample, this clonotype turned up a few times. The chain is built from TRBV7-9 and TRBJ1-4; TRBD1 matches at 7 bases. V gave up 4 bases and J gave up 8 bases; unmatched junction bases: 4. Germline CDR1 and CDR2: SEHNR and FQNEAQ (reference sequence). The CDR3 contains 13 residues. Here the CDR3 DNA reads TGTGCCAGCAGCTACTACAGGGGCGAAAAACTGTTTTTT. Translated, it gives CASSYYRGEKLFF.

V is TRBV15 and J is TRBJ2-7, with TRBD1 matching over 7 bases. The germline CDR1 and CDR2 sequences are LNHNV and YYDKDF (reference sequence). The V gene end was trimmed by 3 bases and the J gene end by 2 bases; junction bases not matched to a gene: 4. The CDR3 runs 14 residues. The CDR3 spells CATSRRGGAYEQYF. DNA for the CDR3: TGTGCCACCAGCAGGCGAGGGGGCGCCTACGAGCAGTACTTC.

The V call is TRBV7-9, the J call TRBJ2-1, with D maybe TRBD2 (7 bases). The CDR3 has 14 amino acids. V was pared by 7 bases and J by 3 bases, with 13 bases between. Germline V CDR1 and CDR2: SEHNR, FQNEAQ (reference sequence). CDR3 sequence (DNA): TGTGCCAGCACCCTGGGGGGGCACTACAATGAGCAGTTCTTC. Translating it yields CASTLGGHYNEQFF. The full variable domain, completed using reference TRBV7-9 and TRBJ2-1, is DTGVSQNPRHKITKRGQNVTFRCDPISEHNRLYWYRQTLGQGPEFLTYFQNEAQLEKSRLLSDRFSAERPKGSFSTLEIQRTEQGDSAMYLCASTLGGHYNEQFFGPGTRLTVL.

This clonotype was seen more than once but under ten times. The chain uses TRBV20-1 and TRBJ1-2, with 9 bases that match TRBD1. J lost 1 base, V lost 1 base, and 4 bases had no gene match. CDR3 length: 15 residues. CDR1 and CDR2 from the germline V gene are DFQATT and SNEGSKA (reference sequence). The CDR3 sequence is CSARGTGALNYGYTF. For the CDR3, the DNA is TGCAGTGCTAGAGGGACAGGGGCCCTTAACTATGGCTACACCTTC.

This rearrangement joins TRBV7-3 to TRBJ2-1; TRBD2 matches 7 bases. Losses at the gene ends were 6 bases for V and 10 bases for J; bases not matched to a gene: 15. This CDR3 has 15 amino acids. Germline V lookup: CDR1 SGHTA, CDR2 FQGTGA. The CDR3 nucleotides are TGTGCCAGCAGAGCGACTAGCTCTCCGTATAACGAGCAGTTCTTC. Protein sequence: CASRATSSPYNEQFF.